This T cell receptor beta chain was sequenced in a study of T cells in Graves' hyperthyroidism and ophthalmopathy. Regions amplified from RNA transcripts were the TCR beta CDR3 regions. RT-PCR in the first round (using the HTBI primer set) targeted the TCR CDR3. TCRdb ran MiXCR on the multiplex PCR reads and lists one entry per CDR3 protein. Of around 760,000 distinct CDR3 sequences listed, about a third are singletons. The CDR3 length is 12 residues. Germline loops: CDR1 KGHDR, CDR2 SFDVKD. J gave up 2 bases and V 7 bases, and 0 bases lay outside the gene matches. This sequence joins TRBV24-1 and TRBJ2-5; 7 bases match TRBD2. This sequence was found in a woman aged 40 to 49 with Graves' hyperthyroidism. What was sequenced was blood. The CDR3 protein is CATSGGQETQYF. The CDR3 coding sequence is TGTGCCACCAGCGGGGGGCAAGAGACCCAGTACTTC.